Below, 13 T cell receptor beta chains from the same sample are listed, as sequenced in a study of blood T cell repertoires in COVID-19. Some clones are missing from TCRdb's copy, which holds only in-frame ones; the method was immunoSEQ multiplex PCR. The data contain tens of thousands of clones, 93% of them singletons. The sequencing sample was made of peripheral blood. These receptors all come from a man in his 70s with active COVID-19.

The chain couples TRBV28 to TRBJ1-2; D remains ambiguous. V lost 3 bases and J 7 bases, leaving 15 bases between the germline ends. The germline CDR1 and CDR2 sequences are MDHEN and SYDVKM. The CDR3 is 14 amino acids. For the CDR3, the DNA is TGTGCCAGCAGTTTGTGGGCGGGTACTATTGGCTACACCTTC. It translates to CASSLWAGTIGYTF.

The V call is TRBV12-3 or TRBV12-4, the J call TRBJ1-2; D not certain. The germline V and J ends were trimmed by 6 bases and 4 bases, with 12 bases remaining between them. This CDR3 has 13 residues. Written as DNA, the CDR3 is TGTGCCAGCAGGGCAGGTCCGGCCTATGGCTACACCTTC. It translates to CASRAGPAYGYTF.

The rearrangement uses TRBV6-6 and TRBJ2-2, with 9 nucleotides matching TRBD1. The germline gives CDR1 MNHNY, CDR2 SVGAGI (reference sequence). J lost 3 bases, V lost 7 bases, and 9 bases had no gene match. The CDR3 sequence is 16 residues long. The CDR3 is CASTKGTGIHTGELFF. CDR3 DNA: TGTGCCAGCACCAAGGGGACAGGGATTCACACCGGGGAGCTGTTTTTT.

Here the CDR3 DNA reads TGTGCCAGCAGCAACGAAGAACAGGGAACTGAAAAACTGTTTTTT. Translated: CASSNEEQGTEKLFF. V gene TRBV21-1 combines with J gene TRBJ1-4; the table's D call of TRBD1 was not tested on the DNA. TRBV21-1 is a pseudogene. The CDR3 spans 15 residues.

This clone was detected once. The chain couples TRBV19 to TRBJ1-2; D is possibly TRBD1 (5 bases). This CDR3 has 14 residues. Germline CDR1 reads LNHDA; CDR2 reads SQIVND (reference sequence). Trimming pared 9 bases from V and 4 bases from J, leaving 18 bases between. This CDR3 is CASTPNAGFYGYTF. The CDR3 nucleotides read TGTGCCAGCACGCCCAATGCAGGGTTCTATGGCTACACCTTC.

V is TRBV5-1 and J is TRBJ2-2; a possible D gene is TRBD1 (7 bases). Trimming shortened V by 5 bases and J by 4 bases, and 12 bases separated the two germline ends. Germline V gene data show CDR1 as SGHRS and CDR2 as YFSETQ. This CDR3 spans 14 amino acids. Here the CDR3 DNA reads TGCGCCAGCAGGACAGGGACTGGCACCGGGGAGCTGTTTTTT. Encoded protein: CASRTGTGTGELFF. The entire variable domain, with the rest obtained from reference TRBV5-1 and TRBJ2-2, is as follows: KAGVTQTPRYLIKTRGQQVTLSCSPISGHRSVSWYQQTPGQGLQFLFEYFSETQRNKGNFPGRFSGRQFSNSRSEMNVSTLELGDSALYLCASRTGTGTGELFFGEGSRLTVL.

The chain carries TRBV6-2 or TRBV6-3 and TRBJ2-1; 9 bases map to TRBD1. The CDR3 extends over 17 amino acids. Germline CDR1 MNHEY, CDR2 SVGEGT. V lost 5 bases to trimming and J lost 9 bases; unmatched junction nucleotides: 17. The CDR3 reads CASSGQGPFSSTGEQFF. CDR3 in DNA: TGTGCCAGCAGTGGACAGGGGCCATTCTCTTCTACAGGTGAGCAGTTCTTC.

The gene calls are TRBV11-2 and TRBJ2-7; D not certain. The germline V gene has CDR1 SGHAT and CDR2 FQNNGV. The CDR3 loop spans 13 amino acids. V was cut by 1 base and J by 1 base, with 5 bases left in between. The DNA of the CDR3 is TGTGCCAGCAGCTTAGGCCAGTCCTACGAGCAGTACGTC. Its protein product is CASSLGQSYEQYV.

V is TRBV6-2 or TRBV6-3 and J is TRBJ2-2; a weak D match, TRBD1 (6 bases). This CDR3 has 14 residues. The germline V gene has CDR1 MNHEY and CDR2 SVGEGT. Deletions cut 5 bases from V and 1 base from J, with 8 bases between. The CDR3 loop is CASSRTVNTGELFF. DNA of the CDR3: TGTGCCAGCAGTCGGACAGTGAACACCGGGGAGCTGTTTTTT.

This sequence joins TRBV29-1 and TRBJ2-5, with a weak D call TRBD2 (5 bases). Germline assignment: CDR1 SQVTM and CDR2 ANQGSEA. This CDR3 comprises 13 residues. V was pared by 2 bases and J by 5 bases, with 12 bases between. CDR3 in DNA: TGCAGCGTTGAATGGGTTAGAGGGGAGACCCAGTACTTC. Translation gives CSVEWVRGETQYF.

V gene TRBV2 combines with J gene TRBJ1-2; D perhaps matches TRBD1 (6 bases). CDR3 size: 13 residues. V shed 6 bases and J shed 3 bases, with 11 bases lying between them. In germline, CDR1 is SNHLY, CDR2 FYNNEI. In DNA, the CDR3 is TGTGCCAGCAGACAGGGTATAGACTATGGCTACACCTTC. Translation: CASRQGIDYGYTF.

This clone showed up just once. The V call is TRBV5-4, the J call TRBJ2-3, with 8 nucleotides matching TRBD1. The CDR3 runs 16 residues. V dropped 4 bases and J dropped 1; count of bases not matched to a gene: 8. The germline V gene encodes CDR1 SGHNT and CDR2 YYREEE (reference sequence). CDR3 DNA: TGTGCCAGCAGCCCGCGACCGACAGGGGGCACAGATACGCAGTATTTT. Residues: CASSPRPTGGTDTQYF.

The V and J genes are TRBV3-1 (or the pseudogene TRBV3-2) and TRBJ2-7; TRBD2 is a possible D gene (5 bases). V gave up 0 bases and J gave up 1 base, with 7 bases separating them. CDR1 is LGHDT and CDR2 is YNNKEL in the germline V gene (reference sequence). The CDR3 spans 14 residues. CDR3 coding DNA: TGTGCCAGCAGCCAAGAGACGGGATCCTACGAGCAGTACTTC. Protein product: CASSQETGSYEQYF.